This T cell receptor beta chain comes out of a study of T cell repertoires in cytomegalovirus infection. Turning to the study itself: Researchers turned to recently identified HLA-C-restricted CMV epitopes as well as well-studied HLA-B-restricted ones. CMV infection and matching HLA type were both indicated by public TCR beta signatures. Study-level points and caveats: People with CMV and the relevant HLA were identified by cumulative public TCR beta family frequency.

About this clonotype: No antigen is known for it.

TCRdb re-called the reads through MiXCR, storing one row per CDR3 protein. The sample has over 40,000 distinct CDR3 sequences, roughly 19% seen once; the top ten hold about 53%. The material sequenced was CD8+ T cells from cultured PBMCs, taken from culture after CMV antigen stimulation. The clonotype comes from a human donor in good health (CMV status not recorded). Some clones in this sample may be carry-over from other donors' samples.

The CDR3 loop reads CASSLSVNTEAFF. The CDR3 nucleotides read TGTGCCAGCAGTTTATCAGTGAACACTGAAGCTTTCTTT. The J gene is TRBJ1-1, the V gene TRBV27; D unclear. From germline, CDR1 is MNHEY and CDR2 SMNVEV (reference sequence). CDR3 length: 13 residues. V was shortened by 0 bases and J by 0 bases, with 2 bases between the two germline ends.